This TCR beta chain was identified in a study of shared clonotypes between healthy human individuals. Whole-study results and caveats: Approximately 5.4% of naive CD4 clonotypes were common to a few donors.

The genomic DNA of each subset was split evenly across several immunoSEQ plates. For sorted subsets, about 190 ng DNA per replicate equaled about 27,000 T cell genomes. The method was immunoSEQ multiplex PCR; TCRdb's version includes in-frame clones alone and lacks a portion of them. This repertoire shows more than 400,000 clones, roughly 95% found once; its top ten account for 0.05% to 0.07%. In the case of this clone: Its antigen is undetermined.

The split of CD4+ cells yielded CD45RA+ naive and CD45RA-negative memory subsets. CDR3 length: 16 residues. V gave up 5 bases and J gave up 1 base, with 17 bases separating them. Germline values: CDR1 KGHSH, CDR2 LQKENI. The specimen was naive CD4+ T cells sorted from blood. Subset defined: CD45RA+ positively selected. The gene calls are TRBV18 and TRBJ1-1, with a possible D match to TRBD1 (6 bases). The sequence was collected from a woman aged 25 to 39 in good health. The CDR3 DNA follows: TGTGCCAGCTCATCAATAATGGGGACATCGAACACTGAAGCTTTCTTT. Its protein is CASSSIMGTSNTEAFF.